This TCR beta chain was sequenced for a study of T-cell reconstitution after alpha-beta-depleted transplantation in children. Whole-study findings and limits: Surviving recipient T cells and intrathymic progenitors accounted for some patients' high TCRbeta diversity at day 60. In patients about two months after transplant, alpha-beta T cells reportedly arose from several hundred expanded graft clones. At the one-year point after transplant, T-cell counts and TCRbeta diversity were found to come mostly from T cells that had been newly produced.

Preparation of the TCRbeta library was carried out with unique molecular identifiers. TCRdb recomputed calls from the PCR reads with MiXCR, one row per CDR3 protein. The repertoire has 500,000 to 650,000 distinct CDR3 sequences, 10% to 15% of them found once; the top ten carry 2.2%. This clonotype has a handful of counts. What it binds is not known. This clonotype was obtained from a male patient aged 10 to 17 who had a stem cell transplant for acute myeloid leukemia, so the T cells may come from the graft donor. Sequenced material: PBMCs, mostly from graft donor cells, taken 360 days after TCRalphabeta/CD19-depleted stem cell transplant.

This CDR3 is CASSPGSGATYEQYF. The DNA for the CDR3 is TGTGCCAGCAGCCCCGGTAGCGGGGCAACCTACGAGCAGTACTTC. The chain combines TRBV3-1 with TRBJ2-7; 8 bases align to TRBD2. The V gene's germline CDR1 is LGHDT and CDR2 YNNKEL (reference sequence). Trimming at V came to 4 bases and at J to 2 bases, leaving 7 bases not matched to a gene. This CDR3 is 15 amino acids long.